This T cell receptor beta chain was captured by sequencing in a study of vaccination and CD4 T cells after COVID-19. Scientists ran DNA taken from cultured CD4+ T cells through the Oncomine TCR Beta short-read assay for sequencing. Extraction of genomic DNA was performed on cultured CD4+ T cells. In TCRdb, the PCR reads were re-called with MiXCR into one record per CDR3 protein. Here the sample spans some 11,000 distinct CDR3 sequences, under 40% being singletons. J gave up 0 bases and V 0 bases, and 7 bases lay outside the gene matches. The CDR3 runs to 18 residues. CDR1 is SGHVS, CDR2 FNYEAQ, per germline. Treatment reported: roughly 11-day PBMC culture with coronavirus spike peptide pools or control peptides (ViraFEST assay). These CD4+ T cells came from an unexposed donor, sampled before the COVID-19 pandemic (2011-2018). Following expansion of antigen-specific T cells with peptide pools, ViraFEST then sequenced TCRs. Testing used SARS-CoV-2 S/N and four cold-coronavirus spikes on unexposed-donor CD4+ T cells, cells permitting.

Comment on this clonotype: The antigen remains unidentified.

Material: CD4+ T cells from blood, cultured in vitro. The gene calls are TRBV7-6 and TRBJ1-3; the match to TRBD1 covers 8 bases. The source of this sequence is a human donor in good health. The DNA for the CDR3 is TGTGCCAGCAGCTTAGCAGGGGGACAGGTTAGCTCTGGAAACACCATATATTTT. Translated: CASSLAGGQVSSGNTIYF.